This TCR beta chain emerged from a study of cytomegalovirus exposure and HLA in healthy donors. PCR used 60 Vbeta primers and 13 Jbeta primers. The method was immunoSEQ multiplex PCR; TCRdb's version includes in-frame clones alone and lacks a portion of them. The sample holds about 140,000 clones, about four fifths seen once. Study observations and caveats: Within an earlier analysis, most TCR beta V segments proved productive either about 87% or about 30% of the time. Trimming of TCR beta V- and J-genes showed a link, identified in a later analysis, to a missense DCLRE1C variant. Available immune exposure information was restricted to CMV serostatus only.

J lost 6 bases, V lost 4 bases, and 5 bases had no gene match. Germline lookup yields CDR1 PRHDT and CDR2 FYEKMQ (reference sequence). The CDR3 sequence is 13 residues long. Comments on this clone: Its antigen is not identified.

V is TRBV13 and J is TRBJ1-1; 7 bases match TRBD1. The sequence was obtained from a man aged 35 to 55 in good health and CMV-seropositive. Sample: PBMCs. The CDR3 here is CASSSDRAPEAFF. Written as DNA, the CDR3 is TGTGCCAGCAGCTCCGACAGGGCCCCTGAAGCTTTCTTT.